This T cell receptor (beta chain) appears in the sequencing data of a study of cytomegalovirus exposure and HLA in healthy donors. Using immunoSEQ multiplex PCR, the repertoire was profiled, and TCRdb retains in-frame clones only, with some absent. Altogether roughly 80,000 clones are present, more than 75% being singletons, with the ten largest covering approximately 2%. The CDR3 contains 14 residues. V was clipped by 1 base and J by 6 bases, with 10 bases between them. The germline CDR1 and CDR2 sequences are MGHDK and SYGVNS. Sequencing used PBMCs. This chain uses TRBV25-1 with TRBJ1-3; D is undetermined. The clonotype originates from a man aged 25 to 40 in good health and CMV-seronegative. The CDR3 coding sequence is TGTGCCAGCAGTGAATTGTTAGAACCAAACACCATATATTTT. This sequence encodes CASSELLEPNTIYF. The whole variable domain, remainder taken from reference TRBV25-1 and TRBJ1-3, is EADIYQTPRYLVIGTGKKITLECSQTMGHDKMYWYQQDPGMELHLIHYSYGVNSTEKGDLSSESTVSRIRTEHFPLTLESARPSHTSQYLCASSELLEPNTIYFGEGSWLTVV.